Reported below is one TCR beta chain. This specimen belongs to a study of blood T cell repertoires in COVID-19. Across the whole study: Sources were T cells, B-cell-depleted T cells, or PBMCs; the material itself was cDNA or gDNA.

Germline V gene sequence: CDR1 MRHNA, CDR2 SNTAGT. CDR3 size: 15 residues. J was trimmed by 0 bases and V by 5 bases; bases with no gene match: 5. Produced via immunoSEQ multiplex PCR; TCRdb's table is partial and in-frame only. The data hold about 70,000 clones, with just over 90% observed a single time. This TCR was sampled from a man aged 50 to 60 with COVID-19, enrolled during active disease. The chain couples TRBV6-4 to TRBJ2-3, with 7 bases identical to TRBD2. The specimen sequenced was peripheral blood. In DNA, the CDR3 is TGTGCCAGCAGTCCCGACGGGAGGAGCACAGATACGCAGTATTTT. Translating it yields CASSPDGRSTDTQYF.